This TCR beta chain was sequenced for a study of neurological immune-mediated disorders. Trimming took 3 bases from V and 7 from J; bases not matched to a gene: 11. CDR1 and CDR2 from the germline V gene are DFQATT and SNEGSKA (reference sequence). The length of the CDR3 is 16 residues. This clonotype was recorded at least ten times. The time point is: longitudinal time-point 2. Volunteers from a blood bank in Maryland, USA, constituted the healthy controls. It was from 2 million PBMCs stored at -80 C that the unsorted libraries were obtained. Every sequencing run produced over 180 million TCR-beta sequences that came from 15-18 subjects. Each CDR3 protein is one row after TCRdb ran MiXCR on the 5' RACE reads. The table shows roughly 34,000 distinct CDR3 sequences, with 13% occurring only once.

The source is a woman aged 40 to 50 in good health. The sample taken for sequencing was PBMCs. The V gene is TRBV20-1, the J gene TRBJ2-1; TRBD2 agrees at 11 bases. The CDR3 is CSARPTGTSGVNEQFF. The DNA of the CDR3 is TGCAGTGCTAGGCCGACCGGGACTAGCGGCGTAAATGAGCAGTTCTTC.